The next 9 T cell receptor beta chains were all read from a single sample in a study of beta chain features in type 1 diabetes. Expressed TCRB transcripts got sequenced, as all isolated RNA was reverse transcribed. TCRdb's table, derived via immunoSEQ multiplex PCR, lists solely in-frame clones and lacks some. The table lists about 410,000 clones, roughly 14% of them singletons. The source material was naive CD4+ T cells from blood. The receptors originated from a man younger than 40 in good health.

The J gene is TRBJ1-2, the V gene TRBV18; D perhaps matches TRBD1 (6 bases). Germline CDR1 is KGHSH and CDR2 is LQKENI. This CDR3 region has 13 residues. V was pared by 3 bases and J by 4 bases, with 9 bases between. DNA for the CDR3: TGTGCCAGCTCACCTAAACAGGGCTATGGCTACACCTTC. This gives the protein CASSPKQGYGYTF.

The gene calls are TRBV11-3 and TRBJ2-1; perhaps TRBD1 as D (6 bases). This CDR3 contains 16 residues. Trimming cost V 5 bases and J 4 bases, with 18 bases left between them. Germline V gene sequence: CDR1 SGHNT, CDR2 YENEEA. The CDR3 DNA reads TGTGCCAGCAGCCCCCGGAACAGGGACCATTACAATGAGCAGTTCTTC. Its translation: CASSPRNRDHYNEQFF.

CDR3 bases: TGTGCCTGGAGTCCACGGAACAATGAGCAGTTCTTC. Its translation: CAWSPRNNEQFF. This chain joins TRBV30 and TRBJ2-1; no clear D gene. The germline gives CDR1 GTSNPN, CDR2 SVGIG (reference sequence). The ends were cut back, 2 bases at V and 5 bases at J, with 7 bases in the middle. This CDR3 region has 12 residues.

The table lists this clone with a few counts. The chain combines TRBV27 with TRBJ2-6; 12 bases agree with TRBD1. The CDR3 contains 20 residues. After removal of 4 bases from V and 4 bases from J, the junction contained 14 bases not matched to a gene. The germline V gene has CDR1 MNHEY and CDR2 SMNVEV (reference sequence). The CDR3 DNA reads TGTGCCAGCAGTTCTTTCTACCCGGGACAGGGGGCGAAAGGGGCCAACGTCCTGACTTTC. It yields the protein CASSSFYPGQGAKGANVLTF.

This chain links TRBV10-3 with TRBJ1-1, with D unclear. This CDR3 is built from 13 residues. Between the trimmed V and J ends, which lost 2 bases and 4 bases, there was a span of 8 bases. CDR1 is ENHRY, CDR2 SYGVKD, per germline. This CDR3 is CAISERAGTEAFF. For the CDR3, the DNA is TGTGCCATCAGTGAGAGGGCTGGCACTGAAGCTTTCTTT.

This clone was counted a few times. The chain links TRBV7-9 to TRBJ2-3; D might be TRBD1 or TRBD2, each matching 6 bases. Trimming took 3 bases from V and 1 from J, leaving 17 bases between them. The CDR3 runs to 17 residues. The germline V gene has CDR1 SEHNR and CDR2 FQNEAQ (reference sequence). The CDR3 DNA sequence: TGTGCCAGCAGCTTCGCCGGGGGCCGGTCGGGCACAGATACGCAGTATTTT. Translated: CASSFAGGRSGTDTQYF.

This clone was seen a handful of times. CDR3 in amino acids: CSVVVGDEKLFF. The CDR3 DNA follows: TGCAGCGTTGTGGTTGGGGATGAAAAACTGTTTTTT. The chain recombines TRBV29-1 with TRBJ1-4, with unresolved D. Trimming left V 4 bases short and J 6 bases short, with 9 bases between. There are 12 residues in the CDR3. From germline, CDR1 is SQVTM and CDR2 ANQGSEA.

Only a few counts were recorded for this clone. The gene calls are TRBV11-2 and TRBJ2-2, with D hard to call. The CDR3 sequence is 15 residues long. With 0 bases removed from V and 6 bases from J, the gap between germline ends came to 11 bases. Germline V lookup: CDR1 SGHAT, CDR2 FQNNGV. For the CDR3, the DNA is TGTGCCAGCAGCTTAGAACGATCTGTCCCCGGGGAGCTGTTTTTT. Amino acids: CASSLERSVPGELFF.

The rearrangement uses TRBV6-6 and TRBJ1-1, with D unresolved. The CDR3 has 13 amino acids. Germline CDR1 MNHNY, CDR2 SVGAGI (reference sequence). V lost 2 bases and J lost 1, with 5 bases in between. CDR3 in amino acids: CASSYGENTEAFF. CDR3 in DNA: TGTGCCAGCAGTTACGGGGAGAACACTGAAGCTTTCTTT.